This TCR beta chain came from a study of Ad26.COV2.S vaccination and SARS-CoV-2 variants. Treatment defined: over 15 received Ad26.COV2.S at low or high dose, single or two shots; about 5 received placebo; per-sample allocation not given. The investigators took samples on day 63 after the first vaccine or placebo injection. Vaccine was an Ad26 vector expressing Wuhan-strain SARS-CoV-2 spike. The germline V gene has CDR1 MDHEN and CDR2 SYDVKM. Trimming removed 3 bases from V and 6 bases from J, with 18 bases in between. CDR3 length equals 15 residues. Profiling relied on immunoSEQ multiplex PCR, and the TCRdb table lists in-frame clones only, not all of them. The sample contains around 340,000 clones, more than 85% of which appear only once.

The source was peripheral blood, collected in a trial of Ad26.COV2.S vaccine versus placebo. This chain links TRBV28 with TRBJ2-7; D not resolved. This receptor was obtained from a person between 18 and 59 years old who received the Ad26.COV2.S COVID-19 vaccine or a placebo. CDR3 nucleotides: TGTGCCAGCAGTTTGCCGGACGGGCCTTGGGGCGAGCAGTACTTC. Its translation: CASSLPDGPWGEQYF.